This T cell receptor (beta chain) was sequenced for a study of T-cell memory formation after mild COVID-19. Study in general: TCR clusters mostly belonged to single donors. Study results and caveats: Largely, contracting CD4+ clones fell within CM and EM, and contracting CD8+ clones within EMRA.

The length of the CDR3 is 14 residues. Deletions cut 6 bases from V and 4 bases from J, with 16 bases between. Per the germline V gene, CDR1 is MNHEY and CDR2 is SVGAGI. 5'RACE primed at constant segments yielded TCR alpha and TCR beta cDNA libraries bearing sample barcodes and UMIs. TCRdb independently ran MiXCR on the 5' RACE reads; one entry per CDR3 protein. The data hold fewer than 650,000 distinct CDR3 sequences, with approximately 21% observed a single time. Details on this clonotype: Its antigen is not known.

The chain joins TRBV6-5 to TRBJ2-7, with D maybe TRBD1 (6 bases). The TCR was taken from an adult woman who had mild COVID-19 (a few samples of this study predate the infection). Cell type and time point are not known. Sequences were obtained from PBMCs or a T cell subset sorted from them (not recorded which). The DNA of the CDR3 is TGTGCCAGCAGGAATGGCAGGGGCGGGTACGAGCAGTACTTC. Its translation: CASRNGRGGYEQYF.